A single sample is the source of the 5 T cell receptor beta chains below, sequenced in a study of cytomegalovirus exposure and HLA in healthy donors. The study ran its PCR with 60 Vbeta and 13 Jbeta primers. Clones were sequenced by immunoSEQ multiplex PCR, and TCRdb holds only the in-frame ones, with some missing. Listed are 53,000 or so clones; about an eighth falls within the top ten. The sample was PBMCs. These receptors came from a young man in good health and CMV-seropositive.

This rearrangement joins TRBV18 to TRBJ1-1, with TRBD1 matching 7 bases. Trimming at V came to 5 bases and at J to 11 bases, leaving 20 bases not matched to a gene. The CDR3 has 16 amino acids. Per the germline V gene, CDR1 is KGHSH and CDR2 is LQKENI. CDR3 sequence (DNA): TGTGCCAGCTCATCCGACAGGGCCCTTTTCCCTCCAAGGGCTTTCTTT. It encodes CASSSDRALFPPRAFF.

The chain carries TRBV13 and TRBJ2-7; 11 bases are shared with TRBD2. The CDR3 covers 15 residues. The germline V gene has CDR1 PRHDT and CDR2 FYEKMQ (reference sequence). Trimming cost V 2 bases and J 5 bases; bases outside gene matches: 5. CDR3 DNA sequence: TGTGCCAGCAGCTTATATACTAGCGGGAGTAACGAGCAGTACTTC. It encodes CASSLYTSGSNEQYF.

The chain carries TRBV10-3 and TRBJ1-2, with TRBD1 matching over 7 bases. V trimming: 6 bases; J trimming: 1 base; junction bases outside the gene matches: 17. The CDR3 length is 18 residues. Germline assignment: CDR1 ENHRY and CDR2 SYGVKD. CDR3 sequence reads: CAISQRAGGRGYNYGYTF. CDR3 sequence (DNA): TGTGCCATCAGCCAAAGGGCAGGGGGTCGGGGCTATAACTATGGCTACACCTTC.

The chain recombines TRBV5-1 with TRBJ2-7; 8 bases match TRBD1. Germline V lookup: CDR1 SGHRS, CDR2 YFSETQ. The CDR3 loop spans 15 amino acids. Trimming took 4 bases from V and 7 from J; bases not matched to a gene: 13. CDR3 coding DNA: TGCGCCAGCAGCACCGGCGACAGGGGTGTTAGGGAGCAGTACTTC. It codes for CASSTGDRGVREQYF.

The genes are TRBV30 and TRBJ2-7, with D tentatively TRBD1 (5 bases). The V and J ends lost 0 bases and 6 bases respectively, with 9 bases between them. Germline V lookup: CDR1 GTSNPN, CDR2 SVGIG (reference sequence). The CDR3 runs to 12 residues. CDR3 region: CAWSVLGPEQYF. The DNA of the CDR3 is TGTGCCTGGAGTGTACTGGGGCCCGAGCAGTACTTC.